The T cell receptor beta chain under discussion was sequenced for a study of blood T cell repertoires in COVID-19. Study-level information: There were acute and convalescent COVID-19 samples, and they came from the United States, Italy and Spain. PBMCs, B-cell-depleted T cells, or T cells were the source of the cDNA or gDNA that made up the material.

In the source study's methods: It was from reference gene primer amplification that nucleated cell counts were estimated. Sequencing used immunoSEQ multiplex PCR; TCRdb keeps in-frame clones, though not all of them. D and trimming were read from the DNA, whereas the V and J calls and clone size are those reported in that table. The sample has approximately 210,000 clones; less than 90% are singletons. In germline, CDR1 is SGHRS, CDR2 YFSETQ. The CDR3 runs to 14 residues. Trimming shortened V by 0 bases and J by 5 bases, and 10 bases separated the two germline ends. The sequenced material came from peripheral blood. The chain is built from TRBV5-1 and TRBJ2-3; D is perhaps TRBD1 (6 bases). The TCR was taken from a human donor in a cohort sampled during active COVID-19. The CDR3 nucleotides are TGCGCCAGCAGCTTGGGGGGGACAAGAGATACGCAGTATTTT. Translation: CASSLGGTRDTQYF.